A selection of T cell receptor beta chains follows, all from one sample in a study of blood T cell repertoires in COVID-19. Using immunoSEQ multiplex PCR, the repertoire was profiled, and TCRdb retains in-frame clones only, with some absent. The data contain roughly 200,000 clones, 70% to 90% of them singletons. The sequenced sample consisted of peripheral blood. Receptors originate from a woman between 45 and 65 years old with COVID-19, enrolled during active disease. CDR3s include the opening cysteine and the closing phenylalanine or tryptophan. A D gene is named only where the DNA matches it firmly. Expanded clones get a size class; other rows say once, few or many, or leave the size out.

CDR3nt | CDR3aa | v_gene | d_gene | abundance | j_gene
TGTGCCAGCAGCTTGGCTAGCGGGGGATCCTACAATGAGCAGTTCTTC | CASSLASGGSYNEQFF | TRBV5-4 | TRBD2 | NA | TRBJ2-1
TGTGCCAGTAAAGGGGGGGCAGGTCAGCCCCAGCATTTT | CASKGGAGQPQHF | TRBV19 | NA | NA | TRBJ1-5
TGTGCTAGTGGTTTCACCACCCAGACTGAAGCTTTCTTT | CASGFTTQTEAFF | TRBV12-5 | NA | NA | TRBJ1-1
TGTGCCAGCAGCGAGGGGGTCTCTAACTATGGCTACACCTTC | CASSEGVSNYGYTF | TRBV9 | NA | once | TRBJ1-2
TGTGCCAGCAGCACGACTCGGACAGGAAAACCTGTAACCTTC | CASSTTRTGKPVTF | TRBV7-9 | TRBD1 | NA | TRBJ1-2
TGTGCCAGCAGTGAAGTGCGGGGGCTTTCTAGCACAGATACGCAGTATTTT | CASSEVRGLSSTDTQYF | TRBV25-1 | NA | NA | TRBJ2-3
TGTGCCAGCAGTTTCCAGGGCACCGGGGAGCTGTTTTTT | CASSFQGTGELFF | TRBV12-3/TRBV12-4 | NA | NA | TRBJ2-2
TGTGCCAGCAGCGGGGACAGGTTAGGGTATGGCTACACCTTC | CASSGDRLGYGYTF | TRBV5-6 | TRBD1 | NA | TRBJ1-2
TGTGCCAGCAGTCGACCAACAGGGGTTTGGACTGAAGCTTTCTTT | CASSRPTGVWTEAFF | TRBV6-2/TRBV6-3 | TRBD1 | NA | TRBJ1-1
TGTGCCAGCAGTCCGGGACAGGTGAGCAATCAGCCCCAGCATTTT | CASSPGQVSNQPQHF | TRBV28 | TRBD1 | NA | TRBJ1-5
TGCGCCAGCAGTCTCCCTAATGGGTGGGGGCGAAGGGGCTACACCTTC | CASSLPNGWGRRGYTF | TRBV23-1 | NA | NA | TRBJ1-2
TGTGCCAGCAGCTTGACAAGTTCCTACAATGAGCAGTTCTTC | CASSLTSSYNEQFF | TRBV7-9 | NA | NA | TRBJ2-1
TGTGCCAGCAGCCGTGGGACAGGGCAGTTCTTC | CASSRGTGQFF | TRBV7-2 | TRBD1 | NA | TRBJ2-1
TGTGCCAGCAGGCCAGGGTTGGAGGGATCACCCCTCCACTTT | CASRPGLEGSPLHF | TRBV2 | NA | NA | TRBJ1-6
TGCAGCGTTGAACGGAGTCAAGAGACCCAGTACTTC | CSVERSQETQYF | TRBV29-1 | NA | NA | TRBJ2-5
TGTGCCAGTAGTAGAAGGACTCCAAACACCGGGGAGCTGTTTTTT | CASSRRTPNTGELFF | TRBV19 | NA | NA | TRBJ2-2